The 21 T cell receptor beta chains presented below share a single source sample, sequenced in a study of OX40 agonist ivuxolimab in advanced cancers. Clones were sequenced by immunoSEQ multiplex PCR, and TCRdb holds only the in-frame ones, with some missing. Of fewer than 80,000 clones listed, 75% to 90% were seen once; the top ten hold 5% to 7%. Sequences were derived from CD4+ or CD8+ T cells sorted from blood, sampled in a trial of the OX40 agonist ivuxolimab. Receptor source: an adult with an advanced solid tumor such as melanoma, head and neck, liver or kidney cancer.

The rearrangement uses TRBV7-2 and TRBJ2-4; the D call may be TRBD1 or TRBD2 (5 bases each). Germline V gene sequence: CDR1 SGHTA, CDR2 FQGNSA. The CDR3 length is 16 residues. V shed 10 bases and J shed 6 bases, with 25 bases lying between them. The CDR3 DNA reads as TGTGCCACCTCAGCAGTCCCGGCTATTGGGGGAAACATTCAGTACTTC. Protein: CATSAVPAIGGNIQYF.

The genes are TRBV6-5 and TRBJ1-2; D perhaps matches TRBD1 (5 bases). Trimming took 0 bases from V and 0 from J, leaving 11 bases between them. CDR3 length equals 16 residues. Germline values: CDR1 MNHEY, CDR2 SVGAGI. The CDR3 region has the DNA TGTGCCAGCAGTTACTCGGCAGGGAGAGCTAACTATGGCTACACCTTC. This sequence encodes CASSYSAGRANYGYTF.

The rearrangement links TRBV7-2 to TRBJ1-1; 8 nucleotides match TRBD1. From germline, CDR1 is SGHTA and CDR2 FQGNSA. The CDR3 is 13 amino acids. With V trimmed by 6 bases and J by 6 bases, 6 bases remained unmatched. CDR3 protein: CASSLDRDAEAFF. In DNA, the CDR3 is TGTGCCAGCAGTTTGGACAGGGACGCTGAAGCTTTCTTT.

The chain couples TRBV11-2 to TRBJ2-7; TRBD1 agrees at 9 bases. The V gene end was trimmed by 3 bases and the J gene end by 1 base; junction bases not matched to a gene: 10. The CDR3 is 17 residues long. CDR1 SGHAT and CDR2 FQNNGV come from the germline V gene. In nucleotides, the CDR3 is TGTGCCAGCAGCTTCCTAACAGGGGGCGGTCGGTCCTACGAGCAGTACTTC. Amino acid sequence: CASSFLTGGGRSYEQYF.

The J gene is TRBJ2-1, the V gene TRBV19; 7 bases line up with TRBD1. V dropped 3 bases and J dropped 7; count of bases not matched to a gene: 12. In germline, CDR1 is LNHDA, CDR2 SQIVND (reference sequence). CDR3 length: 16 residues. CDR3 region: CASSMDRLAYWNEQFF. The DNA of the CDR3 is TGTGCCAGTAGTATGGACAGGCTGGCTTATTGGAATGAGCAGTTCTTC.

The chain employs TRBV4-3 and TRBJ1-2; D unresolved. CDR3 size: 14 residues. The germline V gene has CDR1 LGHNA and CDR2 YSLEER. With 0 bases removed from V and 4 bases from J, the gap between germline ends came to 9 bases. CDR3 region: CASSQDLHSYGYTF. CDR3 nucleotide sequence: TGCGCCAGCAGCCAAGATCTCCACAGCTATGGCTACACCTTC.

The rearrangement links TRBV7-8 to TRBJ1-3, with D perhaps TRBD1 (5 bases). This CDR3 is built from 15 residues. The ends were cut back, 5 bases at V and 4 bases at J, with 15 bases in the middle. CDR1 SGHVS and CDR2 FQNEAQ come from the germline V gene. CDR3 protein: CASSTGHVEGNTIYF. Written as DNA, the CDR3 is TGTGCCAGCAGCACCGGACACGTTGAAGGAAACACCATATATTTT.

A note on this clone: The sample holds other DNA sequences that translate to the same CDR3. The chain carries TRBV5-1 and TRBJ1-1; D unresolved. Trimming shortened V by 0 bases and J by 1 base, and 4 bases separated the two germline ends. Germline lookup yields CDR1 SGHRS and CDR2 YFSETQ. The CDR3 covers 13 residues. The CDR3 nucleotides read TGCGCCAGCAGCTTGGGCCGGAACACTGAAGCTTTCTTT. It codes for CASSLGRNTEAFF.

The rearrangement joins TRBV6-6 to TRBJ2-7; D is unresolved. The V gene lost 8 bases and the J gene lost 1 base, with 12 bases spanning the gap. CDR1 and CDR2 (germline): MNHNY, SVGAGI (reference sequence). CDR3 length: 13 residues. The CDR3 DNA reads TGTGCCAGCTTGCCCCGAGATTCCTACGAGCAGTACTTC. Its protein product is CASLPRDSYEQYF.

The J gene is TRBJ2-7, the V gene TRBV7-6, with D possibly being TRBD1 (5 bases). In germline, CDR1 is SGHVS, CDR2 FNYEAQ. The V gene lost 4 bases and the J gene lost 6 bases, with 13 bases spanning the gap. CDR3 length: 13 residues. The CDR3 sequence: CASSSSQQGEQYF. The CDR3 DNA follows: TGTGCCAGCAGCTCCTCCCAGCAGGGCGAGCAGTACTTC.

In the case of this clone: The sample has other DNA sequences that encode this CDR3 too. The V call is TRBV9, the J call TRBJ2-7, with 8 positions matching TRBD2. Germline CDR1 SGDLS, CDR2 YYNGEE. V trimming: 3 bases; J trimming: 0 bases; junction bases outside the gene matches: 11. The CDR3 is 17 amino acids. CDR3 residues: CASSARLASPYSYEQYF. The CDR3 DNA sequence: TGTGCCAGCAGCGCGAGACTAGCGTCTCCTTACTCCTACGAGCAGTACTTC.

The rearrangement links TRBV18 to TRBJ2-2; possible D gene TRBD2, 6 bases. Trimming removed 3 bases from V and 1 base from J, with 9 bases in between. Germline loops: CDR1 KGHSH, CDR2 LQKENI. This CDR3 region has 15 residues. CDR3 region: CASSPYSGNTGELFF. In nucleotides, the CDR3 is TGTGCCAGCTCACCTTATAGCGGGAACACCGGGGAGCTGTTTTTT.

The genes are TRBV6-1 and TRBJ2-5, with 8 nucleotides matching TRBD1. Gene TRBJ2-7 matches the end of the DNA better, so the J call may be wrong. Germline V gene sequence: CDR1 MNHNS, CDR2 SASEGT. The CDR3 length is 14 residues. CDR3 region: CASSETGAYYEQYF. DNA for the CDR3: TGTGCCAGCAGTGAGACAGGGGCGTACTACGAGCAGTACTTC.

V is TRBV7-9 and J is TRBJ2-6; 7 positions agree with TRBD1. Germline V gene data show CDR1 as SEHNR and CDR2 as FQNEAQ (reference sequence). CDR3 length: 15 residues. V was clipped by 10 bases and J by 0 bases; unmatched bases: 6. CDR3 loop: CATGTALSGANVLTF. CDR3 DNA sequence: TGTGCCACCGGGACAGCCCTCTCTGGGGCCAACGTCCTGACTTTC.

The chain carries TRBV19 and TRBJ1-1, with TRBD1 identical over 8 bases. The germline gives CDR1 LNHDA, CDR2 SQIVND (reference sequence). This CDR3 region has 13 residues. Trimming removed 4 bases from V and 6 bases from J; junction bases left unmatched: 4. CDR3 sequence (DNA): TGTGCCAGTAGTACCACAGGGGGATCTGAAGCTTTCTTT. This encodes CASSTTGGSEAFF.

The chain joins TRBV5-1 to TRBJ1-3; 9 positions agree with TRBD1. CDR1 and CDR2 (germline): SGHRS, YFSETQ. V lost 4 bases, J lost 2 bases, and 4 bases stayed unmatched. The CDR3 is made up of 15 amino acids. CDR3 amino acids: CASSLGQGTGNTIYF. In nucleotides, the CDR3 is TGCGCCAGCAGCCTGGGACAGGGTACTGGAAACACCATATATTTT.

The rearrangement uses TRBV10-3 and TRBJ2-7; 11 bases are a match to TRBD2. Germline V lookup: CDR1 ENHRY, CDR2 SYGVKD. V lost 7 bases to trimming and J lost 2 bases; unmatched junction nucleotides: 4. This CDR3 spans 14 amino acids. The CDR3 loop is CAITGTSGTYEQYF. CDR3 in DNA: TGTGCCATCACGGGGACTAGCGGCACCTACGAGCAGTACTTC.

This chain connects TRBV5-1 to TRBJ2-7; 10 bases are shared with TRBD2. The J segment lost 0 bases and the V segment lost 3 bases, leaving 0 bases of the junction unmatched. CDR1 is SGHRS and CDR2 is YFSETQ in the germline V gene. This CDR3 has 14 residues. CDR3 nucleotide sequence: TGCGCCAGCAGCTCTAGCGGGAGCTCCTACGAGCAGTACTTC. Its translation is CASSSSGSSYEQYF.

V is TRBV10-2 and J is TRBJ2-7; TRBD2 matches 16 bases. This CDR3 spans 17 amino acids. Germline CDR1 and CDR2: WSHSY and SAAADI. Trimming at V came to 8 bases and at J to 4 bases, leaving 11 bases not matched to a gene. The CDR3 protein is CASGTGTSGRALYEQYF. The CDR3 coding sequence is TGCGCCAGCGGCACCGGGACTAGCGGGAGGGCCTTGTACGAGCAGTACTTC.

The chain uses TRBV21-1 and TRBJ1-1; TRBD1 reflects the table's D call only, with no check against the DNA. TRBV21-1 is recorded as a pseudogene. CDR3 length equals 17 residues. The CDR3 DNA is TGTGCCAGCAGCAACAGGCGAAACATCCACATGAACACTGAAGCTTTCTTT. This sequence encodes CASSNRRNIHMNTEAFF.

This chain uses TRBV27 with TRBJ2-2; a weak D match, TRBD2 (5 bases). The ends were cut back, 5 bases at V and 6 bases at J, with 19 bases in the middle. The germline V gene encodes CDR1 MNHEY and CDR2 SMNVEV (reference sequence). The CDR3 has 16 amino acids. The CDR3 nucleotides are TGTGCCAGCAGTGCCCCGGGATTAGGAAGGGCCGGGGAGCTGTTTTTT. This encodes CASSAPGLGRAGELFF.